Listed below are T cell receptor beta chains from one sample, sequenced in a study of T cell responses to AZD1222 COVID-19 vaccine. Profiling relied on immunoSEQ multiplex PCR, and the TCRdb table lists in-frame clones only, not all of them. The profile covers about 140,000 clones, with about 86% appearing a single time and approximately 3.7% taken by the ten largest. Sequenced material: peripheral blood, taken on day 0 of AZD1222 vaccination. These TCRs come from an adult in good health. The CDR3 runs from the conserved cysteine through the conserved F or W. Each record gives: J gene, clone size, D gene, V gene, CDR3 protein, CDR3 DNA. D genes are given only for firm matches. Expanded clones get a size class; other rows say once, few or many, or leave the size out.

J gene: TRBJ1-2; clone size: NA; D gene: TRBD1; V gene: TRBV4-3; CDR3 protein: CASSQRSTGDYGYTF; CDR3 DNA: TGCGCCAGCAGCCAGAGATCCACAGGGGATTATGGCTACACCTTC
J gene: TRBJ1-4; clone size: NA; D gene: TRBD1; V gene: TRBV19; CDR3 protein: CASSMNRGSNEKLFF; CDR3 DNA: TGTGCCAGTAGTATGAACAGGGGGTCAAATGAAAAACTGTTTTTT
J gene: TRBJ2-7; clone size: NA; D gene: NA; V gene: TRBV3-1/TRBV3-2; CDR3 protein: CASSQVRGYEQYF; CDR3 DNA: TGTGCCAGCAGCCAAGTCCGGGGGTACGAGCAGTACTTC
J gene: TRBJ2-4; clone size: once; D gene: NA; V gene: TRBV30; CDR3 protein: CAWSVSRLANIQYF; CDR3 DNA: TGTGCCTGGAGTGTCTCGCGGCTAGCGAACATTCAGTACTTC
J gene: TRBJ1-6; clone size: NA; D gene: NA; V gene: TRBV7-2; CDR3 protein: CASSALPPGNSPLHF; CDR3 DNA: TGTGCCAGCAGCGCTCTGCCTCCCGGGAATTCACCCCTCCACTTT
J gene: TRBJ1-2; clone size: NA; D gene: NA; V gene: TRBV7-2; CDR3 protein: CASSLVRWGVGGYTF; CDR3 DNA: TGTGCCAGCAGCTTAGTGCGCTGGGGCGTAGGTGGCTACACCTTC
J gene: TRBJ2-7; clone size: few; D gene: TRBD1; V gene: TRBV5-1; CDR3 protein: CASSGLTGTGISYEQYF; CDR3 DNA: TGCGCCAGCAGCGGATTAACCGGGACAGGGATCTCCTACGAGCAGTACTTC
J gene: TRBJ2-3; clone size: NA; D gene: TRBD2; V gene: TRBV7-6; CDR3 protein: CASSLVSGSGDTQYF; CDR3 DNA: TGTGCCAGCAGCTTAGTTAGCGGGAGTGGAGATACGCAGTATTTT
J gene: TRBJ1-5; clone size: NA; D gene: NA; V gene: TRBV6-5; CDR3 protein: CASSRLNQPQHF; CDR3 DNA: TGTGCCAGCAGTAGGCTCAATCAGCCCCAGCATTTT
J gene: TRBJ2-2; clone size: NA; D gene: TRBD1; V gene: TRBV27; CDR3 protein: CASSLSAGGNTGELFF; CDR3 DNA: TGTGCCAGCAGTTTATCGGCAGGGGGTAACACCGGGGAGCTGTTTTTT
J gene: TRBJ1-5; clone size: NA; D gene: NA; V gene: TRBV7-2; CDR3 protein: CASSSIGQPNQPQHF; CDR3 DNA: TGTGCCAGCAGCTCCATCGGACAGCCAAATCAGCCCCAGCATTTT
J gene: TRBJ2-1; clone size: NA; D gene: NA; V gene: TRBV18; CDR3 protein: CATNRDGQGWNEQFF; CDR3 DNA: TGTGCCACCAACCGGGACGGGCAAGGATGGAATGAGCAGTTCTTC
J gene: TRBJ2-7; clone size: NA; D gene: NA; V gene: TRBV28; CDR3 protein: CASSSLREQYF; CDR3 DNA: TGTGCCAGCAGCTCCCTGCGCGAGCAGTACTTC
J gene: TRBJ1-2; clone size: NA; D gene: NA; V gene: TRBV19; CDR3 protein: CASSIGRQNYGYTF; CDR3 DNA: TGTGCCAGTAGTATAGGGCGGCAGAACTATGGCTACACCTTC
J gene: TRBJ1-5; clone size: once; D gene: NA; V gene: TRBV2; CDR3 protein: CASSASKDRKPQHF; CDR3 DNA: TGTGCCAGCAGCGCTTCGAAGGATCGGAAGCCCCAGCATTTT
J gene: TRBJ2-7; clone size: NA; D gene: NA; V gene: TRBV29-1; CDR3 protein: CSVEGPRQGIYEQYF; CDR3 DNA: TGCAGCGTTGAAGGGCCCAGGCAGGGTATCTACGAGCAGTACTTC
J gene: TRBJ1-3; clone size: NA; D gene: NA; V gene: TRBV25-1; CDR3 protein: CASSEWGVELRERNTIYF; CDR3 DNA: TGTGCCAGCAGTGAATGGGGGGTGGAACTCCGGGAGAGAAACACCATATATTTT
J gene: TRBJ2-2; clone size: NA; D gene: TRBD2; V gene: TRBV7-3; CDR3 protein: CASSSPGLAGDTGELFF; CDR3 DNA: TGTGCCAGCAGCTCACCGGGACTAGCGGGTGACACCGGGGAGCTGTTTTTT